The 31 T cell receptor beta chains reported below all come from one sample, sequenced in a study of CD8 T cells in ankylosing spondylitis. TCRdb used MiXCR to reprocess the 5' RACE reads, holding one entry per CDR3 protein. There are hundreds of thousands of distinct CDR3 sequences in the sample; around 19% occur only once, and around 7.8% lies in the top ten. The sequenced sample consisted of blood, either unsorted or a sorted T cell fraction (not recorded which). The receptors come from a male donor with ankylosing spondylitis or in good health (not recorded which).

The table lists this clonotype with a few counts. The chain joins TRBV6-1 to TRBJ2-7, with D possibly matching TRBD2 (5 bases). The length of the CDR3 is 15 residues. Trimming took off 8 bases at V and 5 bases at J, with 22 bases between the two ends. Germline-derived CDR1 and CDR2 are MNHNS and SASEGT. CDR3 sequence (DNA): TGTGCCAGCGCCCCCCTCGGTGCGGGTGGGCACGAGCAGTACGTC. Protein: CASAPLGAGGHEQYV.

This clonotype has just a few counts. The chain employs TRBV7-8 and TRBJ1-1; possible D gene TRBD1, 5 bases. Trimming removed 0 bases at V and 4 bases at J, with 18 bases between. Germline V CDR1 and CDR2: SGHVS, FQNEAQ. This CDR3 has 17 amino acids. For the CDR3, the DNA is TGTGCCAGCAGCTTAGCCGGCGTCGGGGGGATCCGCACTGAAGCTTTCTTT. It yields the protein CASSLAGVGGIRTEAFF.

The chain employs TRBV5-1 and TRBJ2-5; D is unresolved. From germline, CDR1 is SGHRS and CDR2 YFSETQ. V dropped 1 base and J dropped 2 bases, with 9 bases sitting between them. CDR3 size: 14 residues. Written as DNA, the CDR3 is TGCGCCAGCAGCTTGTTCCTAGATCAAGAGACCCAGTACTTC. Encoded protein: CASSLFLDQETQYF. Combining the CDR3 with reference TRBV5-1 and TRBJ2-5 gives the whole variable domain KAGVTQTPRYLIKTRGQQVTLSCSPISGHRSVSWYQQTPGQGLQFLFEYFSETQRNKGNFPGRFSGRQFSNSRSEMNVSTLELGDSALYLCASSLFLDQETQYFGPGTRLLVL.

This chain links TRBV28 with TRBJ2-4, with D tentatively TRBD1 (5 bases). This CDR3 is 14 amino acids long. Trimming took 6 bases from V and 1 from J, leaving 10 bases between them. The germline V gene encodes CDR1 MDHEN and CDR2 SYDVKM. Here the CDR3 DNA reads TGTGCCAGCAGAAAAGCAGGGGCCAAAAACATTCAGTACTTC. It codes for CASRKAGAKNIQYF. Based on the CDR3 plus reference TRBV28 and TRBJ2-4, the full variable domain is DVKVTQSSRYLVKRTGEKVFLECVQDMDHENMFWYRQDPGLGLRLIYFSYDVKMKEKGDIPEGYSVSREKKERFSLILESASTNQTSMYLCASRKAGAKNIQYFGAGTRLSVL.

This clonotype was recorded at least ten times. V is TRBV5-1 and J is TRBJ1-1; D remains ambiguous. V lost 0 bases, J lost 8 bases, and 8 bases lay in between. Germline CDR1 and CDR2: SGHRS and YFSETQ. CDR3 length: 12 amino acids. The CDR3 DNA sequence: TGCGCCAGCAGCTTGGGGTGGACGGAAGCTTTCTTT. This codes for CASSLGWTEAFF.

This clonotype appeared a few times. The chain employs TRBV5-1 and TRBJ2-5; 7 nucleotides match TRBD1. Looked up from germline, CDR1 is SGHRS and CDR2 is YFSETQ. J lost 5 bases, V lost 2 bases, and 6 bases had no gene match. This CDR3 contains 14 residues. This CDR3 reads CASSFLGGGETQYF. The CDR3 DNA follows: TGCGCCAGCAGCTTTTTAGGGGGCGGTGAGACCCAGTACTTC.

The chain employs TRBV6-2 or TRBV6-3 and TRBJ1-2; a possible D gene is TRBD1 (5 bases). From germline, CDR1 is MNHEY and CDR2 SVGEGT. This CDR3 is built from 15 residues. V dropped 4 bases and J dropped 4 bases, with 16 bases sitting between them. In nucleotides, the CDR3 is TGTGCCAGCAGTTCCCCAGGGTACGAATCCTATGGCTACACCTTC. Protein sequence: CASSSPGYESYGYTF.

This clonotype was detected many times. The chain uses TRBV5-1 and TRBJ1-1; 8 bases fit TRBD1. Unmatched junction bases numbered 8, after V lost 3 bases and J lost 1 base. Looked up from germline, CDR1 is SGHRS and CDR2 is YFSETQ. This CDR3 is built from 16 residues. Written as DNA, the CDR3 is TGCGCCAGCAGCTCGCCCCTGGGACAGGCGAACACTGAAGCTTTCTTT. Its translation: CASSSPLGQANTEAFF. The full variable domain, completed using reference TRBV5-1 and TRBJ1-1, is KAGVTQTPRYLIKTRGQQVTLSCSPISGHRSVSWYQQTPGQGLQFLFEYFSETQRNKGNFPGRFSGRQFSNSRSEMNVSTLELGDSALYLCASSSPLGQANTEAFFGQGTRLTVV.

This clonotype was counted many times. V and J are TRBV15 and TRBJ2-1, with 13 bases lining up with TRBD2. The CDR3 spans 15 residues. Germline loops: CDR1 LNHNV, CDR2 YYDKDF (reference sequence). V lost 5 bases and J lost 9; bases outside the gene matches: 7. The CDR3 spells CATSFGTSGMVEQFF. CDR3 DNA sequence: TGTGCCACCAGCTTTGGGACTAGCGGGATGGTTGAGCAGTTCTTC. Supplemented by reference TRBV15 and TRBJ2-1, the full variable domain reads DAMVIQNPRYQVTQFGKPVTLSCSQTLNHNVMYWYQQKSSQAPKLLFHYYDKDFNNEADTPDNFQSRRPNTSFCFLDIRSPGLGDTAMYLCATSFGTSGMVEQFFGPGTRLTVL.

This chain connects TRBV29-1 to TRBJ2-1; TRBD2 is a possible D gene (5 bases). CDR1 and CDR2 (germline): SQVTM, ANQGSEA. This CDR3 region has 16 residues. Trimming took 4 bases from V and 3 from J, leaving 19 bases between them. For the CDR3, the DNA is TGCAGCGTTGTTCCACTAGGCTGGGCTGACTACAATGAGCAGTTCTTC. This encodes CSVVPLGWADYNEQFF.

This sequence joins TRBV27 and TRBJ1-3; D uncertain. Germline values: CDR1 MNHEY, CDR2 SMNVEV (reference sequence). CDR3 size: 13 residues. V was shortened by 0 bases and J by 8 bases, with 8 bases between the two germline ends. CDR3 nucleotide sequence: TGTGCCAGCAGTTTATCCCCAGCCCACACCATATATTTT. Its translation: CASSLSPAHTIYF.

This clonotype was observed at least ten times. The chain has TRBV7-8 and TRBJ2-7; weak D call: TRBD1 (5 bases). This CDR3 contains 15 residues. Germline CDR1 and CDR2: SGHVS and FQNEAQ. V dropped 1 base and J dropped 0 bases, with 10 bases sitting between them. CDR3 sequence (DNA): TGTGCCAGCAGCTTAGGTCTTGACAGCTCCTACGAGCAGTACGTC. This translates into CASSLGLDSSYEQYV.

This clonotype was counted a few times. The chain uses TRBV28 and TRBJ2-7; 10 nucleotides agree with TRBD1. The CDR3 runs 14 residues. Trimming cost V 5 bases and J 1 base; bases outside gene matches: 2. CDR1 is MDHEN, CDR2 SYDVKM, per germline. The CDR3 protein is CASSRTGGSYEQYV. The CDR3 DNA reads TGTGCCAGCAGTCGGACAGGGGGTTCCTACGAGCAGTACGTC.

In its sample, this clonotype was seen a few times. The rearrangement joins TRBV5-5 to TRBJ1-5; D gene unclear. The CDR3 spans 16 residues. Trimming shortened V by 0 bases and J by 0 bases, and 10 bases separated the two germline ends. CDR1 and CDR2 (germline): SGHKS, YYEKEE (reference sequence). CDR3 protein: CASSLGLGNSNQPQHF. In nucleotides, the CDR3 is TGTGCCAGCAGCTTGGGTTTGGGGAATAGCAATCAGCCCCAGCATTTT.

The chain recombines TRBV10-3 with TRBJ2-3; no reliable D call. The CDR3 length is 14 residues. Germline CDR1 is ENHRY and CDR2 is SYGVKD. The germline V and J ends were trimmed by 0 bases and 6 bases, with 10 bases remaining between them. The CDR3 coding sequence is TGTGCCATCAGTGAGTCAGTCCTTTGGGATACGCAGTATTTT. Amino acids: CAISESVLWDTQYF.

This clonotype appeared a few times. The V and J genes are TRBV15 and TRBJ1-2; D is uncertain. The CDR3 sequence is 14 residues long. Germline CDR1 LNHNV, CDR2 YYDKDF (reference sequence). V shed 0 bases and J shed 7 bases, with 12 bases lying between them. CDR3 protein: CATSREPGISGYTF. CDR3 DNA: TGTGCCACCAGCAGAGAACCGGGGATCAGTGGCTACACCTTC.

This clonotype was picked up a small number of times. This CDR3 reads CSASRTDRWTEAFF. Here the CDR3 DNA reads TGCAGTGCTAGCCGAACAGACAGGTGGACTGAAGCTTTCTTT. This rearrangement joins TRBV20-1 to TRBJ1-1, with TRBD1 as a possible D gene (6 bases). CDR3 size: 14 residues. V was pared by 3 bases and J by 5 bases, with 16 bases between. Germline CDR1 and CDR2: DFQATT and SNEGSKA (reference sequence).

The chain's CDR3 is CASSLERGRQTEAFF. Here the CDR3 DNA reads TGTGCCAGCAGCCTCGAGAGGGGGCGCCAAACTGAAGCTTTCTTT. The chain is built from TRBV28 and TRBJ1-1, with 7 bases identical to TRBD1. The V gene's germline CDR1 is MDHEN and CDR2 SYDVKM. CDR3 length: 15 residues. The trim removed 6 bases at V and 5 bases at J, leaving 12 bases unmatched.

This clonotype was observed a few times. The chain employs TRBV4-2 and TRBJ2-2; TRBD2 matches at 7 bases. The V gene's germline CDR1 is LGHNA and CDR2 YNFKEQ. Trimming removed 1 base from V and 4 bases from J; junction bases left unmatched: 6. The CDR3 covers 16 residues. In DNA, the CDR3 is TGTGCCAGCAGCCAAGTCACGGGGGAGGGCACCGGGGAGCTGTTTTTT. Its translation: CASSQVTGEGTGELFF.

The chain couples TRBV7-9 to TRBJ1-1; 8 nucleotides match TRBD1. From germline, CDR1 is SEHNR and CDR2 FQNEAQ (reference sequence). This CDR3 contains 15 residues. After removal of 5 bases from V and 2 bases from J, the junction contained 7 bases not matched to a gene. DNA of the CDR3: TGTGCCAGCAGCAAAGACAGGGGCTTAAACACTGAAGCTTTCTTT. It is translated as CASSKDRGLNTEAFF.

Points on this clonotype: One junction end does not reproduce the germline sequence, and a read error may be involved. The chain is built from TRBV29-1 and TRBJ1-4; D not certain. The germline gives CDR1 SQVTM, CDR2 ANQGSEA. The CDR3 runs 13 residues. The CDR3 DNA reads TGCAGCGTTGAAGATGGATCGGCGGGTCGTCCGATTTTT. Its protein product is CSVEDGSAGRPIF.

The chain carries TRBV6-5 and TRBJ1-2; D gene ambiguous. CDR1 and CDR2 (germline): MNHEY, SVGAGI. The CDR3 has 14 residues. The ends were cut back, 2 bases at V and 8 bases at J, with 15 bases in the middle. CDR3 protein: CASSYDGRSRGYTF. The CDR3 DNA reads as TGTGCCAGCAGTTACGACGGGCGCAGCCGGGGCTACACCTTC.

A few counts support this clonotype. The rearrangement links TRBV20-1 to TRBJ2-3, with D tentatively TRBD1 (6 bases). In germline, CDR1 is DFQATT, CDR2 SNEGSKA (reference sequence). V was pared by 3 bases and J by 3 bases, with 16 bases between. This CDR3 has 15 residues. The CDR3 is CSASPGQPKTDTQYF. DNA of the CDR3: TGCAGTGCTAGCCCCGGACAGCCTAAGACAGATACGCAGTATTTT.

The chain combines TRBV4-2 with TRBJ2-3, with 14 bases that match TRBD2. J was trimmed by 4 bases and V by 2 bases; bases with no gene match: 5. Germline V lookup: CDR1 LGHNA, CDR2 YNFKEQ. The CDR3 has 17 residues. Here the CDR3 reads CASSQNPGLAGADTQYF. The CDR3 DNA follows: TGTGCCAGCAGCCAAAACCCGGGACTAGCGGGAGCAGATACGCAGTATTTT.

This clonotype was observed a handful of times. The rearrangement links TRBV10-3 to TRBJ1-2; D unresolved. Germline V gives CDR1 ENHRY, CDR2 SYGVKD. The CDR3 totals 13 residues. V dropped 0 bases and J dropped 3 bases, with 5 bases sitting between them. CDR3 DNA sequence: TGTGCCATCAGTGAGTCCAAGTACTATGGCTACACCTTC. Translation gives CAISESKYYGYTF.

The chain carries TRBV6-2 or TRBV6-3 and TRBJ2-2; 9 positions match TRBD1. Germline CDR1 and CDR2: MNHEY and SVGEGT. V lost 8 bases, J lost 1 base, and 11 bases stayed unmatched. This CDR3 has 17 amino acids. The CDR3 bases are TGTGCCAGCGGGCGAGTCACAGGGGGCTGGAACACCGGGGAGCTGTTTTTT. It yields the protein CASGRVTGGWNTGELFF.

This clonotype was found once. The DNA of the CDR3 is TGTGCCAGCTCACCCTCACAGGGTTTTGGACTGTTTTTT. Protein product: CASSPSQGFGLFF. V gene TRBV18 combines with J gene TRBJ1-4; D perhaps matches TRBD1 (6 bases). V lost 3 bases and J lost 13, with 15 bases in between. CDR3 length equals 13 residues. Germline CDR1 reads KGHSH; CDR2 reads LQKENI.

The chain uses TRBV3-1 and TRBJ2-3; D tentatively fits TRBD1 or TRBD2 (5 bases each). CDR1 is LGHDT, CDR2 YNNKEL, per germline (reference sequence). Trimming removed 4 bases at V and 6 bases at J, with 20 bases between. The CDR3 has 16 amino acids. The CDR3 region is CASSPQPGPIGDTQYF. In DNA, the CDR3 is TGTGCCAGCAGCCCACAACCGGGACCCATAGGGGATACGCAGTATTTT.

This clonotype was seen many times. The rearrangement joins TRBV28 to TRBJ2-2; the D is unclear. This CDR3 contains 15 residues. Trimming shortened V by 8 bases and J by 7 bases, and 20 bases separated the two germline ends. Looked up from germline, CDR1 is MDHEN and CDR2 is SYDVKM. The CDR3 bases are TGTGCCAGCCGAATTAGGACGGAGTTCGGCGGGGAGCTGTTTTTT. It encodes CASRIRTEFGGELFF.

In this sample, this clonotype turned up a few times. CDR3 loop: CASSFFSGGLNEQFF. For the CDR3, the DNA is TGTGCCAGCAGTTTTTTTAGCGGGGGTCTAAATGAGCAGTTCTTC. The chain links TRBV27 to TRBJ2-1; 9 bases are shared with TRBD2. V shed 3 bases and J 7 bases; nucleotides not matched to a gene: 7. Germline CDR1 is MNHEY and CDR2 is SMNVEV (reference sequence). The CDR3 is made up of 15 amino acids.

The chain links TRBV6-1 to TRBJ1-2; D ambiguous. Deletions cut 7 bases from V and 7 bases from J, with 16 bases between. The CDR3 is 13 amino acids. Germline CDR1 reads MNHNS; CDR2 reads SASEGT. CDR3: CASTPEGRGGYTF. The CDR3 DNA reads TGTGCCAGCACCCCGGAAGGTAGAGGTGGCTACACCTTC.